This TCR beta chain was sequenced for a study of T-cell memory formation after mild COVID-19. Study background: For the most part, TCR clusters were specific to one donor.

The CDR3 is 18 amino acids. Per the germline V gene, CDR1 is SGHVS and CDR2 is FNYEAQ. Germline trimming cut 0 bases from V and 0 bases from J; bases unmatched to any gene: 5. Researchers used 5'RACE with constant-segment primers to make TCR alpha and TCR beta cDNA libraries that carry sample barcodes and UMIs. TCRdb redid the calling of the 5' RACE reads with MiXCR, one entry per CDR3 protein. The sample has about 540,000 distinct CDR3 sequences; about a fifth are singletons. Study results and limitations: Some responding clones appeared in pre-infection memory, suggesting cross-reactive memory joined. For contracting clones, CD4+ ones sat mainly in CM and EM, CD8+ in EMRA.

A word on this clonotype: The antigen is undetermined.

This TCR derives from an adult woman who had mild COVID-19 (a few samples of this study predate the infection). Cell type and time point are not known. The gene calls are TRBV7-6 and TRBJ2-2, with TRBD2 matching 9 bases. Sequenced material: PBMCs or a T cell subset sorted from them (not recorded which). This CDR3 reads CASSLAGSGGPNTGELFF. The CDR3 region has the DNA TGTGCCAGCAGCTTAGCTGGTAGCGGGGGCCCGAACACCGGGGAGCTGTTTTTT.